This entry describes one T cell receptor (beta chain). Its cognate antigen is unknown. The data stem from a study of brain T cells in children with intractable seizures. Regarding the study as a whole: Each case's top public CDR3 resembled known HCMV, EBV or influenza A CDR3s. Viral specificity was inferred only from CDR3 similarity; HCMV serostatus was unknown. Pre- and post-surgery blood differed in depth, so pre-surgery absences may be undersampling.

Profiled with immunoSEQ multiplex PCR; TCRdb holds only in-frame clones, not every one. Of around 10,000 clones listed, approximately 69% were seen once; the top ten hold around 19%. The CDR3 contains 14 residues. The junction had 8 bases not matched to a gene; V was cut back by 6 bases and J by 9 bases. The germline CDR1 and CDR2 sequences are LGHDT and YNNKEL (reference sequence). Only cases whose brain tissue showed the highest T cell transcript signatures were sequenced. Patients received at least one anti-epileptic drug before surgery. The chain couples TRBV3-1 (or the pseudogene TRBV3-2) to TRBJ1-6; TRBD1 aligns across 7 bases. The sequenced sample was resected brain tissue, obtained at surgery. The receptor was derived from a girl aged 2-10 years with tuberous sclerosis and intractable seizures. Here the CDR3 reads CASSLLGGSSPLHF. The CDR3 bases are TGTGCCAGCAGTCTCCTAGGGGGCAGTTCACCCCTCCACTTT.